These 25 T cell receptor beta chains came from one sample sequenced in a study of blood T cell repertoires in COVID-19 (dated by TCRdb to the early 2020s). Libraries came from the immunoSEQ multiplex PCR assay. TCRdb took over this immuneACCESS table, retaining in-frame rearrangements with V and J assigned. Such tables are incomplete; in checked studies, under half of the missing clones stem from an unresolved V gene, and the remainder is unexplained. This sample holds about 180,000 clones; approximately 86% were observed only once. The ten biggest clones cover roughly 2.9% of the sample. Source material: peripheral blood. The receptors come from a woman aged 25 to 39 with active or convalescent COVID-19.

The J gene is TRBJ2-5, the V gene TRBV7-9; possible D gene TRBD2, 6 bases. The CDR3 is made up of 17 amino acids. CDR1 is SEHNR and CDR2 is FQNEAQ in the germline V gene (reference sequence). The germline V and J ends were trimmed by 0 bases and 4 bases, with 18 bases remaining between them. CDR3 loop: CASSLAGGSGFRETQYF. DNA for the CDR3: TGTGCCAGCAGCTTAGCGGGAGGTAGCGGCTTTCGAGAGACCCAGTACTTC.

This rearrangement joins TRBV2 to TRBJ1-1, with a weak D call TRBD1 (5 bases). Germline CDR1 reads SNHLY; CDR2 reads FYNNEI. This CDR3 is built from 14 residues. Trimming shortened V by 3 bases and J by 2 bases, and 10 bases separated the two germline ends. Here the CDR3 reads CASSEQGRNTEAFF. The DNA for the CDR3 is TGTGCCAGCAGTGAGCAGGGCCGAAACACTGAAGCTTTCTTT.

This chain links TRBV19 with TRBJ2-1; D call uncertain. Germline assignment: CDR1 LNHDA and CDR2 SQIVND (reference sequence). Between the trimmed V and J ends, which lost 7 bases and 4 bases, there was a span of 8 bases. The CDR3 length is 12 residues. CDR3 amino acids: CASMSVYNEQFF. CDR3 nucleotide sequence: TGTGCCAGTATGTCGGTTTACAATGAGCAGTTCTTC.

The genes are TRBV10-1 and TRBJ2-3; 11 nucleotides line up with TRBD2. The CDR3 spans 18 residues. The V gene's germline CDR1 is WNHNN and CDR2 SYGVQD (reference sequence). J was trimmed by 2 bases and V by 0 bases; bases with no gene match: 7. The CDR3 DNA is TGCGCCAGCAGTGAGTCGACACTAGCGGGAGCCACCACAGATACGCAGTATTTT. Amino acids: CASSESTLAGATTDTQYF.

The rearrangement joins TRBV24-1 to TRBJ2-1, with D perhaps matching TRBD1 (6 bases). Germline V gives CDR1 KGHDR, CDR2 SFDVKD. Deletions cut 5 bases from V and 6 bases from J, with 16 bases between. The CDR3 is 15 residues long. The CDR3 here is CATSGPPGQANEQFF. The CDR3 nucleotides read TGTGCCACCAGTGGCCCCCCGGGACAAGCCAATGAGCAGTTCTTC.

The chain couples TRBV5-8 to TRBJ1-1, with 7 bases identical to TRBD1. The V gene end was trimmed by 5 bases and the J gene end by 3 bases; junction bases not matched to a gene: 13. The germline V gene has CDR1 SGHTS and CDR2 YDEGEE. There are 16 residues in the CDR3. CDR3 in amino acids: CASSRGQSGLHTEAFF. In DNA, the CDR3 is TGTGCCAGCAGTAGGGGACAGTCAGGGTTGCACACTGAAGCTTTCTTT.

The chain carries TRBV28 and TRBJ1-5; D possibly corresponds to TRBD1 (6 bases). The germline gives CDR1 MDHEN, CDR2 SYDVKM. There are 12 residues in the CDR3. The V end lost 6 bases, the J end lost 11 bases, and 14 bases lay between the germline ends. DNA for the CDR3: TGTGCCAGCAGCTCAGCACGACAGGCCCAGCATTTT. Protein sequence: CASSSARQAQHF.

The chain combines TRBV28 with TRBJ1-3; TRBD1 might be the D (6 bases). V lost 5 bases and J lost 0, with 11 bases in between. This CDR3 comprises 15 residues. Germline V lookup: CDR1 MDHEN, CDR2 SYDVKM. The DNA of the CDR3 is TGTGCCAGCAGTGAGGACAGTAACTCTGGAAACACCATATATTTT. Its protein is CASSEDSNSGNTIYF. The variable domain in full, completed from reference TRBV28 and TRBJ1-3, reads DVKVTQSSRYLVKRTGEKVFLECVQDMDHENMFWYRQDPGLGLRLIYFSYDVKMKEKGDIPEGYSVSREKKERFSLILESASTNQTSMYLCASSEDSNSGNTIYFGEGSWLTVV.

Comments on this clone: This same CDR3 is encoded by further DNA sequences in the sample. The CDR3 sequence: CASSGQLNTEAFF. As DNA, the CDR3 is TGTGCCAGTAGTGGACAGTTGAACACTGAAGCTTTCTTT. The V and J genes are TRBV19 and TRBJ1-1; tentatively, D is TRBD1 (6 bases). The CDR3 runs 13 residues. V was shortened by 5 bases and J by 0 bases, with 7 bases between the two germline ends. CDR1 is LNHDA, CDR2 SQIVND, per germline (reference sequence).

The chain couples TRBV25-1 to TRBJ1-3; D uncertain. The CDR3 runs 15 residues. The germline V gene has CDR1 MGHDK and CDR2 SYGVNS. Trimming stripped 3 bases from V and 4 bases from J, with 13 bases between. The CDR3 loop is CASSDAERAGNTIYF. As DNA, the CDR3 is TGTGCCAGCAGTGATGCGGAGAGGGCCGGAAACACCATATATTTT.

The chain links TRBV10-3 to TRBJ1-6; 7 nucleotides align to TRBD1. The J segment lost 7 bases and the V segment lost 9 bases, leaving 6 bases of the junction unmatched. This CDR3 region has 13 residues. Germline CDR1 ENHRY, CDR2 SYGVKD. The CDR3 region has the DNA TGTGCCATTGCGACAGGGTTGAATTCACCCCTCCACTTT. Its translation: CAIATGLNSPLHF.

The sample holds a few counts of this clone. At the DNA level, this CDR3 is encoded by other sequences in the same sample as well. The chain joins TRBV27 to TRBJ2-7; TRBD1 agrees at 11 bases. V gave up 3 bases and J gave up 3 bases; unmatched junction bases: 1. Germline assignment: CDR1 MNHEY and CDR2 SMNVEV (reference sequence). The CDR3 totals 14 residues. The CDR3 region is CASSFGTGGYEQYF. The CDR3 DNA follows: TGTGCCAGCAGTTTCGGGACAGGGGGCTACGAGCAGTACTTC.

The V call is TRBV10-2, the J call TRBJ2-1; TRBD2 aligns across 13 bases. The CDR3 contains 18 residues. CDR1 and CDR2 from the germline V gene are WSHSY and SAAADI. With V trimmed by 4 bases and J by 4 bases, 10 bases remained unmatched. As DNA, the CDR3 is TGCGCCAGCAGTGTCTCGACTAGCGGGAGGACTGTATACAATGAGCAGTTCTTC. Residues: CASSVSTSGRTVYNEQFF.

The V gene is TRBV6-5, the J gene TRBJ1-5; 10 nucleotides align to TRBD1. V gave up 6 bases and J gave up 6 bases; unmatched junction bases: 5. The CDR3 has 14 residues. Germline-derived CDR1 and CDR2 are MNHEY and SVGAGI. CDR3 DNA: TGTGCCAGCAGGACGACAGGGGGCTTTCAGCCCCAGCATTTT. Amino acid sequence: CASRTTGGFQPQHF.

The rearrangement uses TRBV28 and TRBJ1-2; TRBD1 is a possible D gene (5 bases). The germline V and J ends were trimmed by 6 bases and 3 bases, with 17 bases remaining between them. The CDR3 contains 15 residues. The V gene's germline CDR1 is MDHEN and CDR2 SYDVKM. The CDR3 loop is CASRSGAGGDYGYTF. The CDR3 DNA reads TGTGCCAGCAGGTCCGGAGCGGGGGGAGACTATGGCTACACCTTC.

The chain employs TRBV19 and TRBJ1-1; the match to TRBD1 covers 8 bases. The CDR3 loop spans 14 amino acids. Trimming removed 5 bases from V and 5 bases from J; junction bases left unmatched: 7. Germline V gene data show CDR1 as LNHDA and CDR2 as SQIVND (reference sequence). The CDR3 DNA is TGTGCCAGTAGTCAGACAGGGGACGGGACTGAAGCTTTCTTT. This codes for CASSQTGDGTEAFF.

The V and J genes are TRBV2 and TRBJ1-2, with TRBD1 identical over 9 bases. CDR1 SNHLY and CDR2 FYNNEI come from the germline V gene. V lost 7 bases and J lost 4; bases outside the gene matches: 16. The CDR3 contains 17 residues. Here the CDR3 DNA reads TGTGCCAGCAAGAAGCCAGAAGCCGGGACAGGGTTCTATGGCTACACCTTC. Protein: CASKKPEAGTGFYGYTF.

The chain recombines TRBV7-6 with TRBJ2-1, with TRBD2 matching 11 bases. J was trimmed by 0 bases and V by 5 bases; bases with no gene match: 12. The germline V gene encodes CDR1 SGHVS and CDR2 FNYEAQ. This CDR3 is 19 amino acids long. CDR3 residues: CASSPGLAGQPISYNEQFF. In nucleotides, the CDR3 is TGTGCCAGCAGCCCAGGACTAGCGGGCCAACCAATCTCCTACAATGAGCAGTTCTTC. Together with reference TRBV7-6 and TRBJ2-1, the CDR3 gives the full variable domain: GAGVSQSPRYKVTKRGQDVALRCDPISGHVSLYWYRQALGQGPEFLTYFNYEAQQDKSGLPNDRFSAERPEGSISTLTIQRTEQRDSAMYRCASSPGLAGQPISYNEQFFGPGTRLTVL.

The chain combines TRBV5-8 with TRBJ1-4; no clear D gene. Germline CDR1 reads SGHTS; CDR2 reads YDEGEE. V lost 0 bases to trimming and J lost 11 bases, with 8 bases between them. CDR3 length: 12 amino acids. CDR3 bases: TGTGCCAGCAGCTTGGTGGGAGGGAAACTGTTTTTT. Encoded protein: CASSLVGGKLFF.

This clone was seen more than once but under ten times. The chain is built from TRBV9 and TRBJ1-5; 7 bases match TRBD1. Germline V lookup: CDR1 SGDLS, CDR2 YYNGEE. This CDR3 is built from 14 residues. V gave up 3 bases and J gave up 6 bases; unmatched junction bases: 6. In DNA form, the CDR3 reads TGTGCCAGCAGCGGACAGGGAGGCGGTCAGCCCCAGCATTTT. This sequence encodes CASSGQGGGQPQHF.

The CDR3 DNA reads TGTGCCAGCAGCCTATCTCCGGACAGTGTTGAGGGCTCCTACGAGCAGTACTTC. This translates into CASSLSPDSVEGSYEQYF. The rearrangement uses TRBV4-2 and TRBJ2-7, with a possible D match to TRBD1 (6 bases). This CDR3 contains 18 residues. Germline V CDR1 and CDR2: LGHNA, YNFKEQ. The V end was cut by 4 bases, the J end by 0 bases, with 22 bases between.

The chain couples TRBV12-3 or TRBV12-4 to TRBJ1-5; D uncertain. This CDR3 contains 13 residues. V lost 1 base and J lost 5, with 6 bases in between. The CDR3 sequence is CASSLERDQPQHF. DNA of the CDR3: TGTGCCAGCAGTTTAGAACGGGATCAGCCCCAGCATTTT.

The genes are TRBV5-1 and TRBJ1-6, with TRBD1 as a possible D gene (5 bases). V was trimmed by 6 bases and J by 6 bases, leaving 13 bases between them. The CDR3 spans 14 residues. Germline CDR1 reads SGHRS; CDR2 reads YFSETQ. The DNA for the CDR3 is TGCGCCAGCACTTCCGGACAAACTAATTCACCCCTCCACTTT. It specifies CASTSGQTNSPLHF.

The chain links TRBV29-1 to TRBJ2-5; tentatively, D is TRBD2 (5 bases). Trimming took off 1 base at V and 1 base at J, with 13 bases between the two ends. This CDR3 has 15 residues. CDR1 SQVTM and CDR2 ANQGSEA come from the germline V gene. CDR3 sequence (DNA): TGCAGCGTTGAAGGGACTGATACTTCCCAAGAGACCCAGTACTTC. Residues: CSVEGTDTSQETQYF.

The rearrangement uses TRBV27 and TRBJ2-1; a weak D match, TRBD1 (6 bases). The CDR3 runs 14 residues. The germline V gene encodes CDR1 MNHEY and CDR2 SMNVEV (reference sequence). The germline V and J ends were trimmed by 7 bases and 0 bases, with 10 bases remaining between them. CDR3 in amino acids: CASMGQDSYNEQFF. CDR3 bases: TGTGCCAGCATGGGACAAGACTCCTACAATGAGCAGTTCTTC.